This paragraph covers one T cell receptor (beta chain) sequence. From germline, CDR1 is ENHRY and CDR2 SYGVKD. Trimming cost V 0 bases and J 5 bases; bases outside gene matches: 18. This CDR3 comprises 19 residues. Using immunoSEQ multiplex PCR, the repertoire was profiled, and TCRdb retains in-frame clones only, with some absent. The table shows about 200,000 clones, with over 70% occurring only once. This sample was taken from a study of blood T cell repertoires in COVID-19. Study summary: The United States, Italy and Spain were the sources of the acute and convalescent COVID-19 samples. T cells, B-cell-depleted T cells, or PBMCs supplied cDNA or gDNA.

This sequence was found in a man aged 40-50 years with acute or convalescent COVID-19. The chain is built from TRBV10-3 and TRBJ1-2; 7 bases match TRBD1. The sample consisted of peripheral blood. The CDR3 DNA is TGTGCCATCAGTGAGTCACCCCACCGGGACAGAGCGACGCTTTATGGCTACACCTTC. It specifies CAISESPHRDRATLYGYTF.